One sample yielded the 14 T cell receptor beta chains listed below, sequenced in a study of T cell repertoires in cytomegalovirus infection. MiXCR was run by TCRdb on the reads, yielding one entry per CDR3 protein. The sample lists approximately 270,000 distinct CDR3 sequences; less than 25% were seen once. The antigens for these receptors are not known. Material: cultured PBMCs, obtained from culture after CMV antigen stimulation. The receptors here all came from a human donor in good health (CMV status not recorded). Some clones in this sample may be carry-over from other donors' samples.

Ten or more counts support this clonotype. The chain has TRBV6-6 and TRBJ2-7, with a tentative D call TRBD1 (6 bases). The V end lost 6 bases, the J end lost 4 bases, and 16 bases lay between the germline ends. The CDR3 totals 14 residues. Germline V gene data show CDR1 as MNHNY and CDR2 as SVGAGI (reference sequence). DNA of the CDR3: TGTGCCAGCAGGTCCGGCGGACAGACGTACGAGCAGTACGTC. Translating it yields CASRSGGQTYEQYV.

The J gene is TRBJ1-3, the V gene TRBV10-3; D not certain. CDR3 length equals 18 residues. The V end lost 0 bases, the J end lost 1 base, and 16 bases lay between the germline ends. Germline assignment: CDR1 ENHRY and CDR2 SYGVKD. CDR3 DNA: TGTGCCATCAGTGAGTCGATAGTCAGCCCGGCTTCTGGAAACACCATATATTTT. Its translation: CAISESIVSPASGNTIYF.

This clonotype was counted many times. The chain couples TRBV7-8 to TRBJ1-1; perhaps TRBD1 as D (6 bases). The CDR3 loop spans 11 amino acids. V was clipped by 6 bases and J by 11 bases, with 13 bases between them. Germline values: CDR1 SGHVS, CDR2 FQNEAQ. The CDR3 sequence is CASRQQGGAFF. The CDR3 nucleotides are TGTGCCAGCAGGCAACAGGGTGGGGCTTTCTTT.

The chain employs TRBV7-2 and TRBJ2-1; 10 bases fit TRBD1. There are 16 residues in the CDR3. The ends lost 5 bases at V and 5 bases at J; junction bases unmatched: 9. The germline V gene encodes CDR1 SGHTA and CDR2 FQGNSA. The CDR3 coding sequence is TGTGCCAGCAGCGCTGAGTCGGGACAGGGGAACAATGAGCAGTTCTTC. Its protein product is CASSAESGQGNNEQFF.

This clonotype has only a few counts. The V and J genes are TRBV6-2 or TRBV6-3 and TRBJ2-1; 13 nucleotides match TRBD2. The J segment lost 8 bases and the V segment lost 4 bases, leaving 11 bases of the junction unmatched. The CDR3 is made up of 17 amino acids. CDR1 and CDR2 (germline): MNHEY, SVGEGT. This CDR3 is CASSFGTSGTIQDEQFF. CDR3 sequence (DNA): TGTGCCAGCAGTTTCGGGACTAGCGGGACAATACAAGATGAGCAGTTCTTC.

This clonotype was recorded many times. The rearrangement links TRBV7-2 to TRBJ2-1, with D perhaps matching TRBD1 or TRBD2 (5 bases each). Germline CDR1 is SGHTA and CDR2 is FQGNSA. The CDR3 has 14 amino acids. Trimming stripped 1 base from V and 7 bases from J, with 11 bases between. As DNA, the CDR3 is TGTGCCAGCAGCTTAGAGGAAGGGGAGAATGAGCAGTTCTTC. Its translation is CASSLEEGENEQFF.

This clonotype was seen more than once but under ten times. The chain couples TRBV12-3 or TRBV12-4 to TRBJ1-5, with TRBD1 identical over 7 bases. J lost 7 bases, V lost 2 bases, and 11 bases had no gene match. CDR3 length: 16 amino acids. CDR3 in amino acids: CASSLNTQGVGQPQHF. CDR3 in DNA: TGTGCCAGCAGTTTAAACACTCAGGGGGTGGGACAGCCCCAGCATTTT.

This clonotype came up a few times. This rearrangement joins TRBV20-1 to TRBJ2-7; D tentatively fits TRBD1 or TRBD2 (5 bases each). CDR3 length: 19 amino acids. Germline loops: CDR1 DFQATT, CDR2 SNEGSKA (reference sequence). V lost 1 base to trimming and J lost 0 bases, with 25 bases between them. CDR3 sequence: CSARVPISRDPVSSYEQYF. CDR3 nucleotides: TGCAGTGCTAGAGTACCTATCTCCCGGGACCCGGTAAGCTCCTACGAGCAGTACTTC.

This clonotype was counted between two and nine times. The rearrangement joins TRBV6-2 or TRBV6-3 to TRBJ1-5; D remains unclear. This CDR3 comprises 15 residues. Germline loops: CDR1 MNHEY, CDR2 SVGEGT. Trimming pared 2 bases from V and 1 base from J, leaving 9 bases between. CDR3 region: CASSYDSGSNQPQHF. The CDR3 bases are TGTGCCAGCAGTTACGACTCGGGCAGCAATCAGCCCCAGCATTTT.

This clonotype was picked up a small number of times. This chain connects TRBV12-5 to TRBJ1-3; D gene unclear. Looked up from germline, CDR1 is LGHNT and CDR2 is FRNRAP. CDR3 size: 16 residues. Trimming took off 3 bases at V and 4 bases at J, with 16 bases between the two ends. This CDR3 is CASGLRVSRAGNTIYF. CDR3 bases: TGTGCTAGTGGTTTACGCGTCAGTCGAGCGGGAAACACCATATATTTT.

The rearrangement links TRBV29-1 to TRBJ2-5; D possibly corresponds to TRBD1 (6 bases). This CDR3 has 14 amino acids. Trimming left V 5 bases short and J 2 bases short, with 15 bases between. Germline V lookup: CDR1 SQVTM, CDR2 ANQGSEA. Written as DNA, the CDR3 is TGCAGCGTTAACCCCGGGACAACACAAGAGACCCAGTACTTC. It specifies CSVNPGTTQETQYF.

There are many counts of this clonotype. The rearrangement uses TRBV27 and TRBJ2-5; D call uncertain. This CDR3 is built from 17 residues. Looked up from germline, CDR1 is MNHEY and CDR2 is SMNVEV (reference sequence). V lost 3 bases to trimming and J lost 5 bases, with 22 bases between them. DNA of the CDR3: TGTGCCAGCAGTTTGGGTATCGGCGGCGTTGCCATTGAGACCCAGTACTTC. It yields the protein CASSLGIGGVAIETQYF.

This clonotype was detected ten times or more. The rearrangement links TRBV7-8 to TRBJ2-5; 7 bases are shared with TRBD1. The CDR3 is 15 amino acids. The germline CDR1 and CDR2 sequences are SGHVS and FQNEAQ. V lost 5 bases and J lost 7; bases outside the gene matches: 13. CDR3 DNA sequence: TGTGCCAGCAGCCGACTTGCAACAGGGGAGACGACCCAGTACTTC. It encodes CASSRLATGETTQYF.

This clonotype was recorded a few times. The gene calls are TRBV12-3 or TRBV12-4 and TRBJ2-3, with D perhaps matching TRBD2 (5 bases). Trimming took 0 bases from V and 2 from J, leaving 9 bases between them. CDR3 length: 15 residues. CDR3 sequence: CASSLAGAPTDTQYF. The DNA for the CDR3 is TGTGCCAGCAGTTTAGCGGGAGCCCCCACAGATACGCAGTATTTT.